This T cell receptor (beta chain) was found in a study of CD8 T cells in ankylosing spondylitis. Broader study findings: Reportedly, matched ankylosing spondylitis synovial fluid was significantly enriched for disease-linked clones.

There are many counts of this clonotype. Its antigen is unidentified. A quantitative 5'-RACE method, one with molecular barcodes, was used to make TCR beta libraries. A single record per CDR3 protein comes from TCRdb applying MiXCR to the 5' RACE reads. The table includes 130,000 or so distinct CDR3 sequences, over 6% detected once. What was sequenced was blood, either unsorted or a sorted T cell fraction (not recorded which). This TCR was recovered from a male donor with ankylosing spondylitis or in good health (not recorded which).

CDR3 protein: CASSTLAGTSTDTQYF. CDR3 DNA sequence: TGTGCCAGCAGTACGCTAGCGGGGACGAGCACAGATACGCAGTATTTT. V usage is TRBV28 and J usage is TRBJ2-3, with 9 nucleotides matching TRBD2. CDR1 is MDHEN and CDR2 is SYDVKM in the germline V gene. This CDR3 spans 16 amino acids. V was clipped by 5 bases and J by 0 bases; unmatched bases: 6.